Each of the 2 T cell receptor beta chains below was sequenced from the same sample in a study of T cells in localized non-small cell lung cancer. Sequencing was performed with immunoSEQ multiplex PCR; in TCRdb, only in-frame clones are kept and a portion is missing. The sample includes approximately 50,000 clones, around 87% seen only once; the top ten take around 2.5%. Sequences were derived from PBMCs, sampled before any cancer treatment. The origin of the receptors is a man between 40 and 70 years old with stage II lung adenocarcinoma.

The V call is TRBV4-2, the J call TRBJ1-2, with TRBD1 matching over 9 bases. The germline gives CDR1 LGHNA, CDR2 YNFKEQ. The CDR3 consists of 15 residues. Trimming took 2 bases from V and 7 from J; bases not matched to a gene: 8. The CDR3 here is CASSQPGQGLGGYTF. CDR3 in DNA: TGTGCCAGCAGCCAACCGGGACAGGGCCTAGGTGGCTACACCTTC.

The genes are TRBV5-1 and TRBJ1-2, with 7 bases matching TRBD1. The V gene's germline CDR1 is SGHRS and CDR2 YFSETQ. V shed 0 bases and J 7 bases; nucleotides not matched to a gene: 12. The length of the CDR3 is 16 residues. CDR3 in amino acids: CASSLGGPQGLGGYTF. The CDR3 coding sequence is TGCGCCAGCAGCTTGGGGGGTCCACAGGGGCTTGGTGGCTACACCTTC. The whole variable domain, remainder taken from reference TRBV5-1 and TRBJ1-2, is KAGVTQTPRYLIKTRGQQVTLSCSPISGHRSVSWYQQTPGQGLQFLFEYFSETQRNKGNFPGRFSGRQFSNSRSEMNVSTLELGDSALYLCASSLGGPQGLGGYTFGSGTRLTVV.